The entry below describes one TCR beta chain. Its target is unknown. Measured with immunoSEQ multiplex PCR; TCRdb has only the in-frame clones, and not every one. Altogether 950,000 to 1,100,000 clones are present, roughly 80% being singletons, with the ten largest covering about 1.4%. A split of CD4+ cells into CD45RA+ naive and CD45RA-negative memory subsets was performed. This specimen belongs to a study of shared clonotypes between healthy human individuals. Across the whole study: Donors had three CD4 naive, three CD4 memory, two CD8 naive and one CD8 memory plate apiece.

Germline-derived CDR1 and CDR2 are SQVTM and ANQGSEA. V was clipped by 6 bases and J by 4 bases; unmatched bases: 2. The CDR3 covers 12 residues. Overall study results and limits: Deeper or shallower sequencing was expected to change how clonotypes are shared among donors.

The chain combines TRBV29-1 with TRBJ2-1; 8 bases are a match to TRBD1. Sequencing was performed on memory CD4+ T cells sorted from blood. Subset meaning: CD45RA-negative fraction. This clonotype was obtained from a man aged 18 to 30 in good health. CDR3 in amino acids: CSVRTGYNEQFF. The CDR3 DNA follows: TGCAGCGTGCGGACAGGGTACAATGAGCAGTTCTTC.